The clone carrying this T cell receptor (beta chain) was picked up many times. Its specificity is unknown. A much bigger clone sits one base away, suggesting this may be a read error. This sample is drawn from a study of blood T cells in healthy people across ages. A second roughly 7 to 12 cycle PCR used barcoded and J-beta primers. TCRdb reanalysed the 5' RACE reads using MiXCR and keeps one entry per CDR3 protein. The sample lists 710,000 or so distinct CDR3 sequences, roughly 32% occurring once. Study-level results: More naive CD4+ cells and higher diversity marked long-lived donors relative to aged donors. With unsorted PBMCs, a conclusive comparison of naive versus antigen-experienced cells was not possible.

The germline CDR1 and CDR2 sequences are MNHNY and SVGAGI (reference sequence). The CDR3 is made up of 13 amino acids. This receptor was identified in a woman aged 80 or older in good health. Sequenced input: blood. The chain recombines TRBV6-6 with TRBJ2-5, with 9 bases fitting TRBD1. The J call may be incorrect, as the DNA end agrees better with TRBJ2-7. The DNA for the CDR3 is TGTGCCAGCAGGATGACAGGGGGGGGCGAGCAGTACTTC. It is translated as CASRMTGGGEQYF.